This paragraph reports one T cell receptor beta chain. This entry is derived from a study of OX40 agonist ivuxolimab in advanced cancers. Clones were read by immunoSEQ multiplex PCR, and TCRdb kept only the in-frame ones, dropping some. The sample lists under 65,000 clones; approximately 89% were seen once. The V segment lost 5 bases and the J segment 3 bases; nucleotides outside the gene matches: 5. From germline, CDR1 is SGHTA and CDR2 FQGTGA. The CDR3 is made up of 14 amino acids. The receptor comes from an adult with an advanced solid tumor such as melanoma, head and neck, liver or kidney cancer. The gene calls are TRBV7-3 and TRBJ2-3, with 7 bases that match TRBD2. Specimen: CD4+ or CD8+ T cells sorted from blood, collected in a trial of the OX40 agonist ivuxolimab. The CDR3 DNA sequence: TGTGCCAGCAGCGTCGTGGGAGGGACAGATACGCAGTATTTT. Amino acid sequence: CASSVVGGTDTQYF.